The 4 T cell receptor beta chains below come from one sample, sequenced in a study of blood T cells in healthy people across ages (dated by TCRdb to the mid-2010s). The library was built by means of 5' RACE. The sequencer listed for this sample is Illumina HiSeq 2500. A second roughly 6 to 12 cycle PCR used a sample-barcoded 5' primer and a J-beta primer mix. TCRdb took the public reads, trimmed them with fastp at Q25, ran MiXCR for clone calling and kept in-frame beta chains. CDR3 protein duplicates are merged, each entry listing the most common genes and DNA. This sample gives approximately 800,000 distinct CDR3 sequences in total; around 50% of them show up just once. Of the sample, around a sixth is held by the ten largest clones. Sample: blood. Receptor source: an elderly man in good health.

This clonotype occurred a few times. The genes are TRBV12-3 or TRBV12-4 and TRBJ2-1, with 8 positions matching TRBD1. With V trimmed by 6 bases and J by 7 bases, 8 bases remained unmatched. This CDR3 is built from 14 residues. The CDR3 loop reads CASSLTTGENEQFF. The CDR3 nucleotides read TGTGCCAGCAGCCTAACGACAGGGGAGAATGAGCAGTTCTTC.

The J gene is TRBJ2-1, the V gene TRBV5-8; TRBD2 is a possible D gene (6 bases). The CDR3 runs to 16 residues. The V and J ends lost 4 bases and 0 bases respectively, with 14 bases between them. Looked up from germline, CDR1 is SGHTS and CDR2 is YDEGEE. CDR3: CASSVHPGLSYNEQFF. The CDR3 DNA sequence: TGTGCCAGCAGCGTCCACCCGGGACTCTCCTACAATGAGCAGTTCTTC.

The CDR3 DNA is TGTGCCAGCAGTCAAAAGCGGCCCCCGACCCAAGAGACCCAGTACTTC. Translation: CASSQKRPPTQETQYF. The chain couples TRBV2 to TRBJ2-5, with a tentative D call TRBD2 (5 bases). Trimming stripped 5 bases from V and 1 base from J, with 17 bases between. In germline, CDR1 is SNHLY, CDR2 FYNNEI. The CDR3 has 16 amino acids.

V gene TRBV14 combines with J gene TRBJ2-1; 13 bases match TRBD2. The CDR3 is made up of 16 amino acids. The germline CDR1 and CDR2 sequences are SGHDN and FVKESK. V lost 0 bases, J lost 9 bases, and 5 bases stayed unmatched. This chain's CDR3 is CASSQEGTSGIGEQFF. The CDR3 DNA sequence: TGTGCCAGCAGCCAAGAAGGGACTAGCGGGATTGGTGAGCAGTTCTTC.